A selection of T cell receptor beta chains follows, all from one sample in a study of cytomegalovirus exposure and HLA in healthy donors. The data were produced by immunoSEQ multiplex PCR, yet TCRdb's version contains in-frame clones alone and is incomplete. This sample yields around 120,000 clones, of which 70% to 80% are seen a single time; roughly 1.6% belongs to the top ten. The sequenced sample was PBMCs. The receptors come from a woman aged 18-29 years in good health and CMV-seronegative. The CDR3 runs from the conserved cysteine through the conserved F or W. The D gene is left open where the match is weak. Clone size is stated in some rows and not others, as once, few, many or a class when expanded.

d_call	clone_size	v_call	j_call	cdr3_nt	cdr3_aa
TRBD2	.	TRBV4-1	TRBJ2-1	TGCGCCAGCAGCCAAGATGGACTAGCGGGGGCCTACAATGAGCAGTTCTTC	CASSQDGLAGAYNEQFF
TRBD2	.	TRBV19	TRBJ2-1	TGTGCCAGTAGTCCTAGCGGGGGGGCCCACAATGAGCAGTTCTTC	CASSPSGGAHNEQFF
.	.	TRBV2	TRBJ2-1	TGTGCCAGCAGTGAAGGAGGGTGGGATGAGCAGTTCTTC	CASSEGGWDEQFF
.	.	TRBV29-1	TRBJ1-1	TGCAGCGTTCTTACGACTAACACTGAAGCTTTCTTT	CSVLTTNTEAFF
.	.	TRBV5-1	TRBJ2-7	TGCGCCAGCAGCTTGTACCTTCCTACGTCCGCCCTCTCCTACGAGCAGTACTTC	CASSLYLPTSALSYEQYF
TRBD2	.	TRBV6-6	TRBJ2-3	TGTGCCAGCTCGGTCCCTGGCGGGGGGGCCGCAGATACGCAGTATTTT	CASSVPGGGAADTQYF
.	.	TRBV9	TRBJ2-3	TGTGCCAGCAGCGTAGATATCCGCACAGATACGCAGTATTTT	CASSVDIRTDTQYF
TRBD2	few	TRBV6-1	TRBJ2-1	TGTGCCAGCAGTGTGGCTAGCGGGGGCTCGTACAATGAGCAGTTCTTC	CASSVASGGSYNEQFF
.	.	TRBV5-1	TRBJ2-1	TGCGCCAGCAGCTTGGACGCTAGGCCCACATACAATGAGCAGTTCTTC	CASSLDARPTYNEQFF
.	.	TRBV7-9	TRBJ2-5	TGTGCCAGCAGCCTAATGGCAGGGAAAGAGACCCAGTACTTC	CASSLMAGKETQYF
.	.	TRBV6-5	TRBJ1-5	TGTGCCAGCAGTTACTCAAACCCGGGGGGCAATCAGCCCCAGCATTTT	CASSYSNPGGNQPQHF
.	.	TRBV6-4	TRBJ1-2	TGTGCCAGCAGTGATTGGGGGGGCGCATCATATGGCTACACCTTC	CASSDWGGASYGYTF
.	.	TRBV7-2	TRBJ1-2	TGTGCCAGCAGCTTAGAAGGTCTGGGGGGCTATGGCTACACCTTC	CASSLEGLGGYGYTF
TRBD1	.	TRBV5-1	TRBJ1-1	TGCGCCAGCAGCTTCGGACAGGGGTTCACTGAAGCTTTCTTT	CASSFGQGFTEAFF
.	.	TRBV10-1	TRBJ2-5	TGCGCCAGCAGTCTCCAGGCACAGGAGACCCAGTACTTC	CASSLQAQETQYF
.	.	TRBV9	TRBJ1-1	TGTGCCAGCAGCGTAGTCCCAGAAGAGAACACTGAAGCTTTCTTT	CASSVVPEENTEAFF
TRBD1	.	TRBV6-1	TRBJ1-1	TGTGCCAGTAGGGGACAGACATCCTGGGGGACTGAAGCTTTCTTT	CASRGQTSWGTEAFF
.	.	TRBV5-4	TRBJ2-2	TGTGCCACTTCGAAGAAGCGGGCCCCTGCTGGCGGGGAGCTGTTTTTT	CATSKKRAPAGGELFF
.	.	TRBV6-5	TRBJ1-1	TGTGCCAGCAGCTCGGAGGAGACTGAAGCTTTCTTT	CASSSEETEAFF
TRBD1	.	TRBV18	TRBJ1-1	TGTGCCAGCTCACCGCTGGAACAGGGGGCCTTCACTGAAGCTTTCTTT	CASSPLEQGAFTEAFF
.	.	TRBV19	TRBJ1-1	TGTGCCAGTAGTCTATATTCCCCTTCCGGTAGTGAAGCTTTCTTT	CASSLYSPSGSEAFF
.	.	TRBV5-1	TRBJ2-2	TGCGCCAGCAGCTTGGGAGGAGGAGACACCGGGGAGCTGTTTTTT	CASSLGGGDTGELFF
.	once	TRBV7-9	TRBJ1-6	TGTGCCAGCAGCCGCGGGGAACTCGGGGCCCTCCACTTT	CASSRGELGALHF
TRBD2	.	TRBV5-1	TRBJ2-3	TGCGCCAGCAGCGGGGGGACTAGCGGCACAGATACGCAGTATTTT	CASSGGTSGTDTQYF
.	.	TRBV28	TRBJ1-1	TGTGCCAGCATTCAAACGGGGGTCACTGAAGCTTTCTTT	CASIQTGVTEAFF
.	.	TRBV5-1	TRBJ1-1	TGCGCCAGCAGCGCCGGAAGGGGAGGGAGAGCTTTCTTT	CASSAGRGGRAFF
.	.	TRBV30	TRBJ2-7	TGTGCCTGGAGTTACGGTCGTACCTACGAGCAGTACTTC	CAWSYGRTYEQYF
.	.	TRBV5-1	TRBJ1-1	TGCGCCAGCAGTCCGACCGGACAGTTGAACACTGAAGCTTTCTTT	CASSPTGQLNTEAFF